This T cell receptor (beta chain) was sequenced during a study of OX40 agonist ivuxolimab in advanced cancers. Across the study: Patients receiving dose escalation had hepatocellular carcinoma, melanoma, renal cell or head and neck cancer. General study findings and limits: Low normalized T-cell clonal expansion also characterized some of the nonresponders. Dosing at 0.1 to 3.0 mg/kg was accompanied by clonal expansion of CD4+ and CD8+ blood T cells by week 6.

CDR3 length: 14 amino acids. The V gene's germline CDR1 is MNHEY and CDR2 SVGAGI. V lost 7 bases to trimming and J lost 1 base; unmatched junction nucleotides: 4. Libraries were prepared by immunoSEQ multiplex PCR; TCRdb keeps only in-frame clonotypes and omits some of them. The sample has 45,000 to 70,000 clones, about 89% seen once. Peripheral blood came from all dose cohorts at three timepoints. Worth noting for this clone: The antigen is unknown.

The sequencing used CD4+ or CD8+ T cells sorted from blood, collected in a trial of the OX40 agonist ivuxolimab. The chain is built from TRBV6-5 and TRBJ2-7; the match to TRBD1 covers 10 bases. This TCR came from an adult with an advanced solid tumor such as melanoma, head and neck, liver or kidney cancer. Written as DNA, the CDR3 is TGTGCCAGCACCAGGGGACAGGGGTCCTACGAGCAGTACTTC. It encodes CASTRGQGSYEQYF.